Below, 31 T cell receptor beta chains from the same sample are listed, as sequenced in a study of T cell repertoires in cytomegalovirus infection (dated by TCRdb to the late 2010s). Antigens for these TCRs are unknown. This sample was sequenced with an Illumina HiSeq 1500. TCRdb took the public reads, trimmed them with fastp at Q25, ran MiXCR for clone calling and kept in-frame beta chains. Duplicate CDR3 protein sequences are folded into a single record with the most common DNA and genes. This sample has some 320,000 distinct CDR3 sequences in its table, and about 27% of those were observed once. 20% of the sample comes from the top ten. Explained via the paper, the treatment or condition label denotes: in vitro stimulation with specific CMV peptide epitopes to enrich CMV-specific T cells. Sample: cultured PBMCs, taken from culture after CMV antigen stimulation. The origin of the receptors is a human donor in good health (CMV status not recorded). Some clones in this sample may be carry-over from other donors' samples.

This clonotype was detected only a few times. This sequence joins TRBV19 and TRBJ2-7; the match to TRBD2 covers 7 bases. V lost 1 base to trimming and J lost 3 bases; unmatched junction nucleotides: 9. The V gene's germline CDR1 is LNHDA and CDR2 SQIVND (reference sequence). This CDR3 is built from 16 residues. The CDR3 DNA reads TGTGCCAGTAGTATAGGCAGCGGGGCTCCCTACTACGAGCAGTACTTC. It codes for CASSIGSGAPYYEQYF.

The table lists this clonotype with a few counts. The chain combines TRBV7-2 with TRBJ2-5, with D possibly matching TRBD2 (6 bases). Per germline, CDR1 SGHTA and CDR2 FQGNSA. Between the trimmed V and J ends, which lost 5 bases and 5 bases, there was a span of 15 bases. This CDR3 region has 14 residues. For the CDR3, the DNA is TGTGCCAGCAGCAAAGGGACTCTCAGGGAGACCCAGTACTTC. It codes for CASSKGTLRETQYF.

This clonotype was found a few times. This chain links TRBV28 with TRBJ1-4; no reliable D call. The V end lost 2 bases, the J end lost 14 bases, and 18 bases lay between the germline ends. Germline-derived CDR1 and CDR2 are MDHEN and SYDVKM. This CDR3 has 14 residues. CDR3 region: CASSLGQPPKTLFF. CDR3 sequence (DNA): TGTGCCAGCAGTTTAGGGCAGCCACCAAAAACTCTGTTTTTT.

The chain links TRBV5-4 to TRBJ2-5; 9 bases agree with TRBD2. The length of the CDR3 is 17 residues. Unmatched junction bases numbered 16, after V lost 4 bases and J lost 6 bases. Germline-derived CDR1 and CDR2 are SGHNT and YYREEE (reference sequence). CDR3 coding DNA: TGTGCCAGCAGCCCCGGCCGGACTAGCGTATCTGGAAAGACCCAGTACTTC. This translates into CASSPGRTSVSGKTQYF. Together with reference TRBV5-4 and TRBJ2-5, the CDR3 gives the full variable domain: ETGVTQSPTHLIKTRGQQVTLRCSSQSGHNTVSWYQQALGQGPQFIFQYYREEENGRGNFPPRFSGLQFPNYSSELNVNALELDDSALYLCASSPGRTSVSGKTQYFGPGTRLLVL.

The chain combines TRBV5-5 with TRBJ1-2, with D perhaps matching TRBD1 (6 bases). Trimming stripped 3 bases from V and 2 bases from J, with 23 bases between. This CDR3 comprises 18 residues. Germline CDR1 and CDR2: SGHKS and YYEKEE (reference sequence). The CDR3 nucleotides are TGTGCCAGCAGCTGGGGGAACCGAACAGGGCCTAGAAACTATGGCTACACCTTC. Protein sequence: CASSWGNRTGPRNYGYTF.

This clonotype was counted only a few times. This chain uses TRBV7-9 with TRBJ1-4; D perhaps matches TRBD1 (5 bases). Trimming took off 5 bases at V and 0 bases at J, with 13 bases between the two ends. The CDR3 is 16 residues long. Germline lookup yields CDR1 SEHNR and CDR2 FQNEAQ (reference sequence). This CDR3 is CASSTGRGPTNEKLFF. CDR3 in DNA: TGTGCCAGCAGCACGGGGAGGGGACCAACTAATGAAAAACTGTTTTTT.

This clonotype was seen repeatedly, ten times or more. The chain combines TRBV4-1 with TRBJ1-5; TRBD1 matches 11 bases. This CDR3 region has 15 residues. The V and J ends lost 4 bases and 7 bases, in that order; junction bases with no gene match: 6. Germline V lookup: CDR1 MGHRA, CDR2 YSYEKL. The CDR3 here is CASSRGTGGGQPQHF. CDR3 DNA: TGCGCCAGCAGCCGGGGGACAGGGGGAGGACAGCCCCAGCATTTT.

This clonotype turned up a few times. The rearrangement joins TRBV12-3 or TRBV12-4 to TRBJ1-2, with TRBD1 matching 11 bases. The ends lost 3 bases at V and 5 bases at J; junction bases unmatched: 8. This CDR3 region has 16 residues. CDR3 region: CASSFRDRGATYGYTF. The CDR3 DNA follows: TGTGCCAGCAGTTTCCGGGACAGGGGGGCAACATATGGCTACACCTTC.

This clonotype was seen a few times. The V and J genes are TRBV12-3 or TRBV12-4 and TRBJ1-4, with 7 bases lining up with TRBD1. This CDR3 contains 15 residues. After removal of 4 bases from V and 8 bases from J, the junction contained 10 bases not matched to a gene. The CDR3 DNA sequence: TGTGCCAGCAGTTGGGACAGTGCCTCGGAGGAAAAACTGTTTTTT. As protein: CASSWDSASEEKLFF.

The table lists this clonotype with a few counts. The chain recombines TRBV20-1 with TRBJ2-1; D unclear. The ends were cut back, 3 bases at V and 10 bases at J, with 16 bases in the middle. This CDR3 spans 13 amino acids. Germline V gene lookup returns CDR1 DFQATT and CDR2 SNEGSKA (reference sequence). The CDR3 DNA follows: TGCAGTGCTAGGAGGCAGAACGCTAGGGAGCAGTTCTTC. Translation gives CSARRQNAREQFF.

There are a few counts of this clonotype. CDR3 region: CASSSQSRTGNQETQYF. In DNA form, the CDR3 reads TGTGCCAGCAGTTCCCAGAGCCGAACAGGGAATCAAGAGACCCAGTACTTC. The J gene is TRBJ2-5, the V gene TRBV28; TRBD1 might be the D (6 bases). CDR3 length: 17 amino acids. V shed 4 bases and J shed 2 bases, with 20 bases lying between them. From germline, CDR1 is MDHEN and CDR2 SYDVKM.

This clonotype was picked up many times. The rearrangement uses TRBV27 and TRBJ1-2; no firm D call. Trimming cost V 0 bases and J 7 bases, with 12 bases left between them. This CDR3 comprises 14 residues. Germline lookup yields CDR1 MNHEY and CDR2 SMNVEV (reference sequence). CDR3 residues: CASSLSGSPGGYTF. The CDR3 region has the DNA TGTGCCAGCAGTTTATCGGGCAGTCCGGGTGGCTACACCTTC.

The chain carries TRBV6-1 and TRBJ1-6; D is perhaps TRBD1 (5 bases). The V end lost 5 bases, the J end lost 4 bases, and 12 bases lay between the germline ends. The CDR3 spans 15 residues. The V gene's germline CDR1 is MNHNS and CDR2 SASEGT. The chain's CDR3 is CASSSGGQYNSPLHF. CDR3 DNA: TGTGCCAGCAGTTCCGGCGGACAATATAATTCACCCCTCCACTTT.

To note about this clonotype: The junction differs from germline at one of its ends, possibly a read error. V is TRBV6-8 and J is TRBJ1-5; D uncertain. Germline V gene lookup returns CDR1 MNHGY and CDR2 SAAAGT. CDR3 length: 12 residues. CDR3 DNA: TGTACCAGCAGCGACCCCAATCAGCCCCAGCATTTT. Amino acid sequence: CTSSDPNQPQHF.

The rearrangement uses TRBV29-1 and TRBJ1-4; D may be TRBD1 (6 bases). The CDR3 has 12 amino acids. The V end was cut by 7 bases, the J end by 8 bases, with 14 bases between. Germline-derived CDR1 and CDR2 are SQVTM and ANQGSEA. CDR3 nucleotides: TGCAGCGCACAGGGATATGGGGAAAAACTGTTTTTT. This translates into CSAQGYGEKLFF.

This clonotype was recorded at least ten times. The V and J genes are TRBV7-6 and TRBJ1-1; tentatively, D is TRBD1 (5 bases). Looked up from germline, CDR1 is SGHVS and CDR2 is FNYEAQ. CDR3 length: 13 residues. Trimming left V 4 bases short and J 1 base short, with 7 bases between. This CDR3 is CASSSDRNTEAFF. The CDR3 nucleotides read TGTGCCAGCAGCTCAGACAGGAACACTGAAGCTTTCTTT.

The rearrangement links TRBV6-1 to TRBJ1-6; 7 bases align to TRBD1. The CDR3 is 15 amino acids. V shed 6 bases and J 3 bases; nucleotides not matched to a gene: 5. Germline V lookup: CDR1 MNHNS, CDR2 SASEGT. Here the CDR3 reads CASRRDSVYNSPLHF. Here the CDR3 DNA reads TGTGCCAGCAGGCGGGACAGCGTCTATAATTCACCCCTCCACTTT.

This chain connects TRBV7-6 to TRBJ2-5; 16 positions match TRBD2. V gave up 5 bases and J gave up 5 bases; unmatched junction bases: 8. CDR1 and CDR2 (germline): SGHVS, FNYEAQ. The CDR3 contains 17 residues. The CDR3 region has the DNA TGTGCCAGCAGCCCGGGACTAGCGGGGGGGCCTTACGAGACCCAGTACTTC. This gives the protein CASSPGLAGGPYETQYF.

This clonotype was seen ten or more times. DNA of the CDR3: TGTGCCAGCATGGGGCTAGCGGTCTACAATGAGCAGTTCTTC. It yields the protein CASMGLAVYNEQFF. The rearrangement joins TRBV7-2 to TRBJ2-1; 7 positions agree with TRBD2. Germline V gives CDR1 SGHTA, CDR2 FQGNSA. CDR3 size: 14 residues. J gave up 3 bases and V 7 bases, and 6 bases lay outside the gene matches.

In this sample, this clonotype turned up a few times. The CDR3 nucleotides read TGTGCCAGCAGCCCCTGGGGCCAGAGCACAGATACGCAGTATTTT. This gives the protein CASSPWGQSTDTQYF. The genes are TRBV7-6 and TRBJ2-3; TRBD1 might be the D (5 bases). Germline assignment: CDR1 SGHVS and CDR2 FNYEAQ. The CDR3 is made up of 15 amino acids. The V end lost 5 bases, the J end lost 0 bases, and 12 bases lay between the germline ends.

This clonotype was observed a handful of times. The chain is built from TRBV20-1 and TRBJ2-3; perhaps TRBD2 as D (6 bases). The CDR3 sequence is 15 residues long. Trimming shortened V by 0 bases and J by 2 bases, and 12 bases separated the two germline ends. Germline CDR1 DFQATT, CDR2 SNEGSKA (reference sequence). CDR3 protein: CSAREPGGDTDTQYF. DNA of the CDR3: TGCAGTGCTAGAGAGCCGGGCGGGGACACAGATACGCAGTATTTT.

A few counts support this clonotype. CDR3 region: CASSLALFGGLTF. The CDR3 region has the DNA TGTGCCAGCAGCTTAGCGCTCTTTGGCGGTCTCACCTTC. This chain connects TRBV7-7 to TRBJ1-2; D is ambiguous. V was shortened by 0 bases and J by 13 bases, with 15 bases between the two germline ends. The CDR3 length is 13 residues. Germline-derived CDR1 and CDR2 are SSHAT and FNYEAQ (reference sequence). Drawing the rest from reference TRBV7-7 and TRBJ1-2, the complete variable domain is GAGVSQSPRYKVTKRGQDVTLRCDPISSHATLYWYQQALGQGPEFLTYFNYEAQPDKSGLPSDRFSAERPEGSISTLTIQRTEQRDSAMYRCASSLALFGGLTFGSGTRLTVV.

The chain uses TRBV19 and TRBJ1-1; the D is unclear. CDR3 length equals 16 residues. CDR1 and CDR2 (germline): LNHDA, SQIVND (reference sequence). V was pared by 10 bases and J by 6 bases, with 27 bases between. CDR3 in amino acids: CATLPVWEGRVAEAFF. The CDR3 bases are TGTGCCACCCTCCCGGTCTGGGAAGGAAGAGTCGCTGAAGCTTTCTTT.

There are a few counts of this clonotype. The junction does not match germline at one end; this may be a read error. The chain recombines TRBV12-3 or TRBV12-4 with TRBJ1-1; no firm D call. This CDR3 region has 14 residues. CDR3 protein: CASRHATVNPEAFF. CDR3 bases: TGTGCCAGCAGACACGCTACAGTGAACCCTGAAGCTTTCTTT.

This clonotype appeared a few times. The V call is TRBV5-8, the J call TRBJ1-2, with D hard to call. V was pared by 2 bases and J by 12 bases, with 8 bases between. This CDR3 contains 10 residues. Germline V gene sequence: CDR1 SGHTS, CDR2 YDEGEE. CDR3 coding DNA: TGTGCCAGCAGCTTCTCGTGGGACACCTTC. Amino acids: CASSFSWDTF.

At least ten counts were recorded for this clonotype. The rearrangement joins TRBV11-2 to TRBJ2-7; D gene unclear. CDR3 size: 13 residues. V lost 0 bases and J lost 3, with 6 bases in between. Per germline, CDR1 SGHAT and CDR2 FQNNGV. The CDR3 DNA reads as TGTGCCAGCAGCTTAGAGCGCAGCTACGAGCAGTACTTC. Amino acids: CASSLERSYEQYF.

This clonotype was seen only a few times. The chain links TRBV7-9 to TRBJ1-1, with D uncertain. The CDR3 loop spans 11 amino acids. V was cut by 8 bases and J by 6 bases, with 10 bases left in between. The V gene's germline CDR1 is SEHNR and CDR2 FQNEAQ (reference sequence). Written as DNA, the CDR3 is TGTGCCAGCGGGAGTGGGGCTGAAGCTTTCTTT. Translating gives CASGSGAEAFF.

This clonotype occurred many times. This sequence joins TRBV7-2 and TRBJ2-5; 7 bases line up with TRBD2. In germline, CDR1 is SGHTA, CDR2 FQGNSA. The V and J ends lost 1 base and 5 bases, in that order; junction bases with no gene match: 7. The CDR3 extends over 15 amino acids. The CDR3 DNA is TGTGCCAGCAGCTTAGTTGGCGGGAGAGGGGAGACCCAGTACTTC. The encoded protein is CASSLVGGRGETQYF.

This clonotype was recorded a few times. The chain has TRBV10-3 and TRBJ2-5; 9 bases are a match to TRBD2. Germline CDR1 and CDR2: ENHRY and SYGVKD. The ends lost 4 bases at V and 4 bases at J; junction bases unmatched: 4. The CDR3 is 14 residues long. CDR3 protein: CAISVGTSRETQYF. CDR3 DNA: TGTGCCATCAGTGTGGGGACTAGCAGAGAGACCCAGTACTTC.

This clonotype was detected only a few times. The chain carries TRBV6-2 or TRBV6-3 and TRBJ1-5, with 7 bases lining up with TRBD1. The ends lost 8 bases at V and 2 bases at J; junction bases unmatched: 9. The CDR3 spans 15 residues. Germline V CDR1 and CDR2: MNHEY, SVGEGT. The CDR3 DNA follows: TGTGCCAGCGTAACGACAGGGAACGGCAATCAGCCCCAGCATTTT. Amino acids: CASVTTGNGNQPQHF.

This clonotype was detected a few times. The rearrangement links TRBV28 to TRBJ2-5; TRBD1 agrees at 9 bases. This CDR3 comprises 15 residues. The V gene's germline CDR1 is MDHEN and CDR2 SYDVKM. The trim removed 5 bases at V and 5 bases at J, leaving 9 bases unmatched. CDR3 sequence (DNA): TGTGCCAGCAGTCCCGGGACAGGGAAAGGGGAGACCCAGTACTTC. It codes for CASSPGTGKGETQYF.